This entry concerns a single TCR beta chain. The antigen it binds to is not known. No qualities accompany the bases; no much larger clone lies one base away. This sample was included in a study of type 1 and type 2 diabetes patients listed by TCRdb under 2016. Describing the broader study: Nine type 1 diabetes patients, a few type 2 diabetes patients and six nondiabetic controls were recruited in China to form the cohort. The study profiled TCRbeta repertoires by high-throughput sequencing to compare type 1 diabetes, type 2 diabetes and nondiabetic individuals. Sequencing of the TCRbeta libraries was paired-end and was performed on Illumina HiSeq 2000 or MiSeq instruments. A total of 18,976,912 paired-end reads was generated across the whole study. Type 2 diabetes patients served as a disease comparison group for the type 1 diabetes patients. Comparing roughly 20-cycle and roughly 25-cycle amplification showed similar V gene usage, suggesting similar primer efficiencies and random PCR bias. Across the study, CD4+ and CD8+ T cells were positively selected from PBMCs using CD4 or CD8 MicroBeads on MACS columns.

CDR1 and CDR2 are drawn from the germline V gene (reference sequence): LNHNV, YYDKDF. The CDR3 measures 14 amino acids from cysteine to phenylalanine. Only the CDR3 region is kept as DNA, spanning 42 bases read in frame from base 1. The germline ends are 16 bases apart after V is trimmed by 10 bases and J by 1 base. TCRdb names Illumina MiSeq as the instrument used. For TCRbeta CDR3 amplification, the template was genomic DNA taken from the sorted T cell subsets. The TCRbeta CDR3 region was amplified by multiplex PCR with 30 forward and 13 reverse primers. AMPure XP beads were used to purify the PCR products, after which a second roughly 25-cycle PCR added indices and adaptors. Libraries were gel-purified using the QIAquick Gel Extraction Kit before sequencing. In the paper's pipeline: FLASH was used to merge the paired-end reads, and IgBLAST was used to align the reads to IMGT V, D and J germline references. Reads with below 70% alignment identity to germline references were discarded, and some 10 million reads were retained study-wide. IMGT definitions were followed to assign CDR3 boundaries, reading frame and productivity. Highly-expanded clones were defined as clones at or above 1% of reads, and diversity was measured by normalized Shannon entropy. Group differences in Shannon entropy were tested with unpaired two-tailed t-tests. The raw public data were reprocessed by TCRdb itself: fastp quality trimming at Q25, MiXCR clonotype calling, in-frame beta chains only. CDR3 protein duplicates are merged, each entry listing the most common genes and DNA. The V and J calls come from TCRdb's annotation, not from the publication. The sample has about 270,000 distinct CDR3 sequences on record, over 45% of them singletons. The top ten hold around 15% of the sample.

Every diabetic patient fulfilled standard classification criteria for type 1 or type 2 diabetes, and glucose and C-peptide were measured using WHO-recommended methods. Donors with other autoimmune diseases or infections within the previous four weeks were excluded. A roughly 9.1-milliliter sample of peripheral blood was drawn from every participant. LymphoPrep density separation was used to isolate PBMCs. What the work shows at the level of the full study, not this receptor alone: The study groups were not matched for age and gender, which could possibly have biased interpretation. Type 2 diabetes and control samples had highly correlated V and J gene usage patterns, with the correlation between samples averaging roughly 0.97. In both CD4+ and CD8+ T cells, type 2 diabetes repertoires were highly diverse and significantly more diverse than type 1 diabetes repertoires. Because only a limited number of T2D and control samples were sequenced, some T1D-only HECs might also appear in more T2D or control samples. Only a few highly-expanded CD4+ clones (median one) were found in type 2 diabetes patients, and these clones made up a median around 4.1% of reads.

Source material: peripheral blood mononuclear cells (PBMCs). The origin of this receptor is a young man with type 2 diabetes. The chain joins TRBV15 to TRBJ2-5; the D gene could be TRBD1 or TRBD2, each one agreeing over 5 bases. CDR3 reads: CASSGGASQETQYF. In nucleotide form, the sequence is TGTGCCAGCAGTGGGGGAGCCTCCCAAGAGACCCAGTACTTC.